This T cell receptor beta chain was obtained from a study of T-cell reconstitution after alpha-beta-depleted transplantation in children. This CDR3 comprises 17 residues. Germline V gives CDR1 SGHTA, CDR2 FQGTGA. V trimming: 2 bases; J trimming: 6 bases; junction bases outside the gene matches: 8. Library preparation (for TCRbeta) was performed with unique molecular identifiers. TCRdb independently ran MiXCR on the PCR reads; one entry per CDR3 protein. Altogether 250,000 to 350,000 distinct CDR3 sequences are present, 9.9% being singletons, with the ten largest covering about 9.4%. This rearrangement joins TRBV7-3 to TRBJ2-1; 12 nucleotides line up with TRBD2. The receptor was isolated from a human donor who donated a stem cell graft to a child with SCID. Sequenced material: PBMCs from the stem cell graft donor, taken from the stem cell graft. CDR3 residues: CASSLYPPTSGGNEQFF. The CDR3 DNA reads TGTGCCAGCAGCTTATACCCCCCGACTAGCGGGGGCAATGAGCAGTTCTTC.